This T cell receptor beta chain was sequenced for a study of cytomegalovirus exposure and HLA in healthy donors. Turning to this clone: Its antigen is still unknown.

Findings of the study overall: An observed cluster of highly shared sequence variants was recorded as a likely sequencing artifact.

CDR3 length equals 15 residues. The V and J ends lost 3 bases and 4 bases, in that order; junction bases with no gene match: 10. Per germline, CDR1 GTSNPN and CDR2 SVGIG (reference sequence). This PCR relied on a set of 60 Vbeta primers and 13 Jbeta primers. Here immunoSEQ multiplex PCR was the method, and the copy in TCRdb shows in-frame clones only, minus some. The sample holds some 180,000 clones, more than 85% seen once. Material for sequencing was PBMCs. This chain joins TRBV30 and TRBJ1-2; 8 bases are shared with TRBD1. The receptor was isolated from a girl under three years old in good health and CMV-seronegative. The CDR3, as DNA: TGTGCCTGGAGCGCACACAGACAGGGGCTCTATGGCTACACCTTC. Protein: CAWSAHRQGLYGYTF.